This TCR beta chain emerged from a study of shared clonotypes between healthy human individuals. Study as a whole: Ranging from 18 to 49 in age, donors were a couple of women and three men. Study-level points and caveats: An anticipated effect of sequencing depth on clonotype sharing among donors was recognized.

Adult donors, all healthy and HIV-negative, had no recent acute infections or vaccinations. Comment on this clone: Antigen unknown.

Trimming removed 0 bases at V and 6 bases at J, with 17 bases between. The CDR3 totals 16 residues. CDR1 is SGHRS and CDR2 is YFSETQ in the germline V gene. Generated by immunoSEQ multiplex PCR, the TCRdb table keeps only in-frame clones and is missing some. The top ten clones hold approximately 0.38% of a sample with more than 1,200,000 clones, around 98.5% of them seen once. Sequencing was done on a sample of naive CD4+ T cells sorted from blood. The subset denotes: CD45RA+ positively selected. The gene calls are TRBV5-1 and TRBJ2-3; the D call may be TRBD1 or TRBD2 (5 bases each). The TCR originated in a man aged 25 to 40 in good health. CDR3: CASSLERGPAGDTQYF. Here the CDR3 DNA reads TGCGCCAGCAGCTTGGAACGGGGACCCGCGGGTGATACGCAGTATTTT.